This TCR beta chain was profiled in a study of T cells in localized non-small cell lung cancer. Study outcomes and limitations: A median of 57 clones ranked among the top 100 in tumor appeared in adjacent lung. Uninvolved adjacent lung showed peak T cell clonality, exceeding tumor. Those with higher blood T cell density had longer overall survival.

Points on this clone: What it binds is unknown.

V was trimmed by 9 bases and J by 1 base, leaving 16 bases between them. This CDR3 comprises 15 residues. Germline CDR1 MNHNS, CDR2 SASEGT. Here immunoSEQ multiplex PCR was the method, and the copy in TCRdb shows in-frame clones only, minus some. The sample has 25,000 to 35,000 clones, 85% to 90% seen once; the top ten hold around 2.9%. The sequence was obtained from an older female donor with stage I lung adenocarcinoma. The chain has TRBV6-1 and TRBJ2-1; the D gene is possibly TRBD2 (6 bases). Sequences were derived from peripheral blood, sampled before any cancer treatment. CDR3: CASGGGVGSYNEQFF. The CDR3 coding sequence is TGTGCCAGTGGCGGAGGGGTCGGGTCCTACAATGAGCAGTTCTTC.